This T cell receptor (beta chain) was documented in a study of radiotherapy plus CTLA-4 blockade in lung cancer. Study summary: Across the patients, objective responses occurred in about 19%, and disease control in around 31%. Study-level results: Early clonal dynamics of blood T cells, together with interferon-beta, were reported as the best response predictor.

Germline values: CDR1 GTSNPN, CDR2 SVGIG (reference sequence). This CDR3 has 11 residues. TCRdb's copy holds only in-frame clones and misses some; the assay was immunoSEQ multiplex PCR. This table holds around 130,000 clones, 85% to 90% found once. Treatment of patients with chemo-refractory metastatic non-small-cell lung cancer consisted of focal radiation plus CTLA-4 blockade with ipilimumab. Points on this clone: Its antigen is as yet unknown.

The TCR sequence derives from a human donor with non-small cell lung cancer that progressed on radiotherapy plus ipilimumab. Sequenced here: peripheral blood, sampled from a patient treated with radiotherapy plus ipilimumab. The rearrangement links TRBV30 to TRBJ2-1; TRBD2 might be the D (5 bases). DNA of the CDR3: TGTGCAAGAGGGCTAGCAAATGAGCAGTTCTTC. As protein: CARGLANEQFF.